Given below is one T cell receptor (beta chain) in context. This sample stems from a study of CD8+ T cells in alopecia areata. Treatment of the sample: oral pan-JAK inhibitor, 5-10 mg twice daily. It was cDNA, reverse transcribed from extracted RNA, that served as the sequencing template. Some clones are missing from TCRdb's copy, which holds only in-frame ones; the method was immunoSEQ multiplex PCR. The sample contains 150,000 to 200,000 clones, approximately 52% of which appear only once. The CDR3 has 16 residues. CDR1 and CDR2 (germline): MNHEY, SVGAGI. After removal of 4 bases from V and 5 bases from J, the junction contained 9 bases not matched to a gene.

The chain recombines TRBV6-5 with TRBJ2-3; 10 bases fit TRBD2. This sample comprised CD4+ T cells sorted from blood, obtained between weeks 55 and 65, from a patient treated with tofacitinib. This TCR was sampled from a human donor with alopecia areata. CDR3 coding DNA: TGTGCCAGCAGTTTGCCAAGCGGGGGGGCCGGAGATACGCAGTATTTT. Its protein product is CASSLPSGGAGDTQYF.